This T cell receptor beta chain was recovered during a study of T cells in Graves' hyperthyroidism and ophthalmopathy. Researchers took RNA transcripts and amplified the TCR beta CDR3 regions from them. HTBI primers were the set used in a first-round RT-PCR of the TCR CDR3. TCRdb re-analysed the multiplex PCR reads in MiXCR, keeping a single row per CDR3 protein. The sample holds fewer than 750,000 distinct CDR3 sequences, roughly 14% seen once. Exclusion of patients followed from uncontrolled infection, other autoimmune disease, pregnancy or lactation. With 4 bases removed from V and 3 bases from J, the gap between germline ends came to 4 bases. The CDR3 extends over 12 amino acids. This clonotype was seen a few times.

The sequencing sample was made of blood. This receptor was obtained from a woman aged 50 to 60 with Graves' ophthalmopathy. This chain uses TRBV12-3 or TRBV12-4 with TRBJ2-1; D uncertain. CDR3 sequence reads: CASSSFYNEQFF. CDR3 DNA sequence: TGTGCCAGCAGTTCATTCTACAATGAGCAGTTCTTC.